The 26 T cell receptor beta chains listed next were all sequenced from one sample in a study of human thymus T cells. TCRdb's copy holds only in-frame clones and misses some; the assay was immunoSEQ multiplex PCR. The sample consists of tens of thousands of clones, roughly 95% of them appearing once. Resections were taken during corrective heart surgery, and the thymus tissue came from these. Sequencing input: thymus tissue. The receptors were gathered from a girl less than two years old with a congenital heart defect but otherwise immunologically healthy.

The chain couples TRBV19 to TRBJ2-1, with D perhaps matching TRBD2 (5 bases). Germline CDR1 and CDR2: LNHDA and SQIVND (reference sequence). The ends were cut back, 8 bases at V and 0 bases at J, with 14 bases in the middle. The CDR3 is made up of 15 amino acids. CDR3 in DNA: TGTGCCAGTGAGGGTCGGAGCAGCTCCTACAATGAGCAGTTCTTC. The encoded protein is CASEGRSSSYNEQFF.

The chain uses TRBV10-3 and TRBJ2-7; 7 bases map to TRBD1. From germline, CDR1 is ENHRY and CDR2 SYGVKD. J was trimmed by 3 bases and V by 5 bases; bases with no gene match: 10. The CDR3 spans 15 residues. The CDR3 sequence is CAISTIYDRVYEQYF. The CDR3, as DNA: TGTGCCATCAGTACTATTTACGACAGGGTCTACGAGCAGTACTTC.

The CDR3, as DNA: TGTGCCAGCACCTCAGCCCCTAAGGGAGACAATGAGCAGTTCTTC. This gives the protein CASTSAPKGDNEQFF. The chain uses TRBV6-1 and TRBJ2-1; the D gene is possibly TRBD2 (5 bases). There are 15 residues in the CDR3. CDR1 is MNHNS and CDR2 is SASEGT in the germline V gene. V was clipped by 7 bases and J by 5 bases, with 18 bases between them.

CDR3 amino acids: CASSATGNGIVEQYF. As DNA, the CDR3 is TGTGCCAGCAGTGCCACAGGGAACGGAATTGTCGAGCAGTACTTC. The chain has TRBV27 and TRBJ2-7, with TRBD1 as a possible D gene (6 bases). V lost 5 bases, J lost 6 bases, and 20 bases lay in between. The CDR3 contains 15 residues. CDR1 and CDR2 from the germline V gene are MNHEY and SMNVEV (reference sequence).

The chain has TRBV4-1 and TRBJ1-1; D is ambiguous. V was trimmed by 0 bases and J by 0 bases, leaving 8 bases between them. CDR1 MGHRA and CDR2 YSYEKL come from the germline V gene. The CDR3 is 15 amino acids. The CDR3 reads CASSQENRMNTEAFF. The CDR3 DNA reads TGCGCCAGCAGCCAAGAGAATCGGATGAACACTGAAGCTTTCTTT.

The J gene is TRBJ1-5, the V gene TRBV28, with D unresolved. With 6 bases removed from V and 2 bases from J, the gap between germline ends came to 11 bases. The CDR3 is made up of 14 amino acids. The germline gives CDR1 MDHEN, CDR2 SYDVKM. The DNA of the CDR3 is TGTGCCAGCAGATCCAGGAGACGCAATCAGCCCCAGCATTTT. Translating gives CASRSRRRNQPQHF.

The rearrangement uses TRBV12-5 and TRBJ1-1, with a weak D call TRBD1 (6 bases). The CDR3 is 14 residues long. V lost 6 bases to trimming and J lost 0 bases, with 11 bases between them. CDR1 LGHNT and CDR2 FRNRAP come from the germline V gene. CDR3 coding DNA: TGTGCTAGTGGACCGGACAGACTGAACACTGAAGCTTTCTTT. It specifies CASGPDRLNTEAFF.

This chain uses TRBV29-1 with TRBJ1-5, with a tentative D call TRBD1 (6 bases). The V end was cut by 6 bases, the J end by 0 bases, with 18 bases between. CDR1 SQVTM and CDR2 ANQGSEA come from the germline V gene. The CDR3 is 16 amino acids. Written as DNA, the CDR3 is TGCAGCGTACAGTCGTCAGGGGTGCTTAGCAATCAGCCCCAGCATTTT. Translated: CSVQSSGVLSNQPQHF.

The genes are TRBV9 and TRBJ2-1, with D possibly TRBD1 on 6 matching bases. Germline values: CDR1 SGDLS, CDR2 YYNGEE. The V end lost 0 bases, the J end lost 2 bases, and 9 bases lay between the germline ends. The CDR3 spans 15 residues. CDR3: CASSVGQGTYNEQFF. The CDR3 nucleotides read TGTGCCAGCAGCGTAGGGCAGGGGACCTACAATGAGCAGTTCTTC.

The count of this clone is one. The chain is built from TRBV14 and TRBJ2-7, with D hard to call. The CDR3 spans 13 residues. Germline CDR1 SGHDN, CDR2 FVKESK. V was pared by 3 bases and J by 3 bases, with 9 bases between. The CDR3 DNA reads as TGTGCCAGCAGCCAGGGATTTTTCTACGAGCAGTACTTC. It is translated as CASSQGFFYEQYF.

This chain joins TRBV6-5 and TRBJ2-6; possibly TRBD1 or TRBD2 for D (5 bases each). The CDR3 sequence is 15 residues long. V lost 2 bases and J lost 4, with 9 bases in between. The germline gives CDR1 MNHEY, CDR2 SVGAGI. Here the CDR3 DNA reads TGTGCCAGCAGTTACGGGGGTGCCGGGGCCAACGTCCTGACTTTC. Residues: CASSYGGAGANVLTF.

The chain uses TRBV7-9 and TRBJ2-7, with 7 bases identical to TRBD1. Looked up from germline, CDR1 is SEHNR and CDR2 is FQNEAQ (reference sequence). The CDR3 contains 15 residues. J lost 2 bases, V lost 7 bases, and 11 bases had no gene match. The CDR3: CASTKWTGTAYEQYF. In nucleotides, the CDR3 is TGTGCCAGCACCAAGTGGACCGGGACAGCCTACGAGCAGTACTTC.

The J gene is TRBJ2-7, the V gene TRBV1. TRBV1 represents a pseudogene. CDR3 length equals 16 residues. The CDR3 loop is CTSSQPAVQASNEQYF. The CDR3 nucleotides are TGCACCAGCAGCCAGCCCGCCGTACAGGCTAGCAACGAGCAGTACTTC.

The rearrangement uses TRBV27 and TRBJ2-7; unclear D gene. From germline, CDR1 is MNHEY and CDR2 SMNVEV (reference sequence). The CDR3 contains 15 residues. V was cut by 2 bases and J by 3 bases, with 14 bases left in between. The CDR3 protein is CASSLRVPSYYEQYF. CDR3 bases: TGTGCCAGCAGTTTAAGGGTCCCTTCCTACTACGAGCAGTACTTC.

The V call is TRBV10-3, the J call TRBJ2-1; no definite D call. In germline, CDR1 is ENHRY, CDR2 SYGVKD. V was shortened by 4 bases and J by 6 bases, with 16 bases between the two germline ends. The CDR3 has 15 residues. The CDR3 sequence: CAISVAGLVSNEQFF. In nucleotides, the CDR3 is TGTGCCATCAGTGTGGCTGGTTTAGTCTCCAATGAGCAGTTCTTC.

The CDR3 nucleotides are TGCGCCAGCAGCCTACCTGGAGGACTAGCGGGAGGGCCTGGAGATACGCAGTATTTT. Its protein is CASSLPGGLAGGPGDTQYF. The chain carries TRBV5-1 and TRBJ2-3, with TRBD2 matching 15 bases. Germline lookup yields CDR1 SGHRS and CDR2 YFSETQ. The CDR3 loop spans 19 amino acids. V trimming: 4 bases; J trimming: 5 bases; junction bases outside the gene matches: 14.

The chain is built from TRBV4-1 and TRBJ1-1; 12 nucleotides match TRBD1. Germline loops: CDR1 MGHRA, CDR2 YSYEKL. This CDR3 is built from 21 residues. Losses at the gene ends were 0 bases for V and 5 bases for J; bases not matched to a gene: 19. This chain's CDR3 is CASSQDSAVGTGGAGETEAFF. As DNA, the CDR3 is TGCGCCAGCAGCCAAGATAGCGCCGTCGGGACAGGGGGCGCAGGGGAAACTGAAGCTTTCTTT.

Written as DNA, the CDR3 is TGTGCCAGCAGCCCGGGACTAGCGGGTGATGAGCAGTTCTTC. Its translation: CASSPGLAGDEQFF. The V call is TRBV14, the J call TRBJ2-1; 12 bases are a match to TRBD2. V lost 4 bases, J lost 8 bases, and 3 bases stayed unmatched. The germline gives CDR1 SGHDN, CDR2 FVKESK. The CDR3 has 14 amino acids.

The sample holds one count of this clone. The chain joins TRBV18 to TRBJ2-5; D unclear. V lost 0 bases and J 5 bases, leaving 4 bases between the germline ends. This CDR3 is 12 amino acids long. CDR1 is KGHSH, CDR2 LQKENI, per germline. The CDR3 coding sequence is TGTGCCAGCTCACCACCGGGCGAGACCCAGTACTTC. Protein: CASSPPGETQYF.

The chain has TRBV27 and TRBJ2-7; TRBD1 agrees at 7 bases. The CDR3 runs to 17 residues. The germline CDR1 and CDR2 sequences are MNHEY and SMNVEV (reference sequence). V was pared by 8 bases and J by 5 bases, with 21 bases of the junction left unmatched. CDR3 DNA sequence: TGTGCCAGCCTTCCTCAGGGACAGACGCAAGAGATCCACGAGCAGTACTTC. Translating it yields CASLPQGQTQEIHEQYF.

The chain couples TRBV30 to TRBJ2-5; 11 bases are a match to TRBD2. CDR1 is GTSNPN and CDR2 is SVGIG in the germline V gene (reference sequence). The length of the CDR3 is 17 residues. The V gene end was trimmed by 0 bases and the J gene end by 5 bases; junction bases not matched to a gene: 11. CDR3 nucleotide sequence: TGTGCCTGGAGTGTAGGGACTAGCGGACCCCGGTGGGAGACCCAGTACTTC. It translates to CAWSVGTSGPRWETQYF.

The gene calls are TRBV10-1 and TRBJ1-5; D uncertain. Germline loops: CDR1 WNHNN, CDR2 SYGVQD (reference sequence). V was clipped by 0 bases and J by 3 bases, with 12 bases between them. This CDR3 region has 16 residues. The CDR3 DNA reads TGCGCCAGCAGTGAGTCCCTTACTGAACCCAATCAGCCCCAGCATTTT. Its protein product is CASSESLTEPNQPQHF.

The chain employs TRBV19 and TRBJ1-5; D is uncertain. Germline CDR1 reads LNHDA; CDR2 reads SQIVND (reference sequence). The CDR3 length is 17 residues. Trimming removed 5 bases at V and 0 bases at J, with 17 bases between. CDR3 coding DNA: TGTGCCAGTAGTCCCCGGATCCTCGAAACTAGCAATCAGCCCCAGCATTTT. It specifies CASSPRILETSNQPQHF.

The gene calls are TRBV30 and TRBJ1-2; D uncertain. Trimming left V 0 bases short and J 3 bases short, with 14 bases between. The CDR3 covers 15 residues. CDR1 GTSNPN and CDR2 SVGIG come from the germline V gene (reference sequence). The CDR3 reads CAWSVRRDKDYGYTF. For the CDR3, the DNA is TGTGCCTGGAGTGTACGGAGGGATAAGGACTATGGCTACACCTTC.

The rearrangement uses TRBV28 and TRBJ2-5; tentative D call: TRBD2 (7 bases). The CDR3 sequence is 18 residues long. Between the trimmed V and J ends, which lost 3 bases and 5 bases, there was a span of 25 bases. CDR1 and CDR2 (germline): MDHEN, SYDVKM. The CDR3 region has the DNA TGTGCCAGCAGTTTGGGGGGGCCCCTGAATCTTAAGGCGGAGACCCAGTACTTC. It encodes CASSLGGPLNLKAETQYF.

The rearrangement uses TRBV19 and TRBJ1-1, with no clear D. V lost 11 bases to trimming and J lost 10 bases, with 8 bases between them. Germline V gives CDR1 LNHDA, CDR2 SQIVND (reference sequence). CDR3 size: 8 residues. CDR3 sequence (DNA): TGTGCCCGTCGGGGAGCTTTCTTT. This codes for CARRGAFF.